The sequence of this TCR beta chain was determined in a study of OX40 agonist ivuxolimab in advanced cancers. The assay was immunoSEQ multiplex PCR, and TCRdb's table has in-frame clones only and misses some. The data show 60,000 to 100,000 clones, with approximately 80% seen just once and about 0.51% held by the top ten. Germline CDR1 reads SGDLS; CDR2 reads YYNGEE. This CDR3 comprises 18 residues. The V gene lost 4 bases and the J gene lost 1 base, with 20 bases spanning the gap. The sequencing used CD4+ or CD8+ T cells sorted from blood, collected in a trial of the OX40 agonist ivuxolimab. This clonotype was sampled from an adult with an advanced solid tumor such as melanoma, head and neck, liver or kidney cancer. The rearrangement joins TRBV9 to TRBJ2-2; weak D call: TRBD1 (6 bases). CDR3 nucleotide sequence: TGTGCCAGCAGCCAGCAACCCCCGGGACACATGAACACCGGGGAGCTGTTTTTT. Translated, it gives CASSQQPPGHMNTGELFF.